One and the same sample provided the 26 T cell receptor beta chains below, sequenced in a study of blood T cells in healthy people across ages. Primers used in a second PCR of about 7 to 12 cycles were a sample-barcoded 5' primer and a J-beta primer mix. TCRdb passed the 5' RACE reads through MiXCR, listing each CDR3 protein once. This sample has just over 1 million distinct CDR3 sequences, with 35% to 50% found just once. Sequenced: blood. All receptors come from a woman aged 55-70 years in good health.

This chain uses TRBV7-2 with TRBJ2-5; TRBD2 agrees at 12 bases. CDR3 length: 16 residues. With V trimmed by 5 bases and J by 2 bases, 6 bases remained unmatched. Germline assignment: CDR1 SGHTA and CDR2 FQGNSA. CDR3 protein: CASSTPGLAGQETQYF. Written as DNA, the CDR3 is TGTGCCAGCAGCACTCCGGGACTAGCGGGTCAAGAGACCCAGTACTTC.

This rearrangement joins TRBV28 to TRBJ1-1, with a possible D match to TRBD1 (6 bases). V lost 7 bases and J 5 bases, leaving 14 bases between the germline ends. The CDR3 has 13 amino acids. CDR1 and CDR2 from the germline V gene are MDHEN and SYDVKM. The CDR3 DNA sequence: TGTGCCAGCACAAGATCAAGGGGGACTGAAGCTTTCTTT. Translation gives CASTRSRGTEAFF.

For the CDR3, the DNA is TGCAGTGCTAGAGCGGGGGGCACTGAAGCTTTCTTT. Translation: CSARAGGTEAFF. This sequence joins TRBV20-1 and TRBJ1-1, with a tentative D call TRBD1 (5 bases). The CDR3 covers 12 residues. V lost 1 base and J lost 4, with 7 bases in between. Germline V lookup: CDR1 DFQATT, CDR2 SNEGSKA (reference sequence).

V gene TRBV15 combines with J gene TRBJ1-6; 11 bases are a match to TRBD1. CDR3 length equals 14 residues. Germline CDR1 LNHNV, CDR2 YYDKDF (reference sequence). V was pared by 5 bases and J by 10 bases, with 4 bases of the junction left unmatched. The DNA for the CDR3 is TGTGCCACCAGCGGCCGGACAGGGGGCTCACCCCTCCACTTT. Encoded protein: CATSGRTGGSPLHF.

The chain recombines TRBV6-5 with TRBJ2-1; 7 nucleotides match TRBD2. Germline V CDR1 and CDR2: MNHEY, SVGAGI. There are 19 residues in the CDR3. The V gene end was trimmed by 3 bases and the J gene end by 9 bases; junction bases not matched to a gene: 23. CDR3 sequence: CASSYSRTEKGSGVIEQFF. The CDR3 DNA reads TGTGCCAGCAGTTATTCGCGGACGGAAAAGGGAAGCGGGGTAATTGAGCAGTTCTTC.

This sequence joins TRBV20-1 and TRBJ2-4, with TRBD2 identical over 9 bases. Germline V lookup: CDR1 DFQATT, CDR2 SNEGSKA (reference sequence). V lost 0 bases, J lost 3 bases, and 18 bases stayed unmatched. The CDR3 consists of 20 residues. This CDR3 is CSARDGGRTSGPWGKNIQYF. DNA of the CDR3: TGCAGTGCTAGAGACGGCGGCAGAACTAGCGGGCCTTGGGGCAAAAACATTCAGTACTTC.

The chain links TRBV27 to TRBJ1-2; D gene unclear. This CDR3 is built from 14 residues. Germline V gene sequence: CDR1 MNHEY, CDR2 SMNVEV (reference sequence). Trimming cost V 4 bases and J 4 bases, with 13 bases left between them. This CDR3 is CASSSGPVGYGYTF. DNA for the CDR3: TGTGCCAGCAGTTCCGGACCGGTAGGCTATGGCTACACCTTC.

This clonotype was counted only a few times. This chain links TRBV20-1 with TRBJ2-7, with a weak D call TRBD2 (6 bases). Looked up from germline, CDR1 is DFQATT and CDR2 is SNEGSKA (reference sequence). The CDR3 sequence is 14 residues long. Trimming cost V 1 base and J 0 bases, with 10 bases left between them. The CDR3, as DNA: TGCAGTGCTAGAGTAACGGGAGTCTCCTACGAGCAGTACTTC. Encoded protein: CSARVTGVSYEQYF.

The chain couples TRBV30 to TRBJ1-2; D is ambiguous. The CDR3 has 12 amino acids. The V gene's germline CDR1 is GTSNPN and CDR2 SVGIG (reference sequence). The V and J ends lost 1 base and 4 bases respectively, with 7 bases between them. The chain's CDR3 is CAWSEKLYGYTF. The DNA of the CDR3 is TGTGCCTGGAGTGAAAAGCTCTATGGCTACACCTTC.

J is TRBJ2-5 and V is TRBV12-3 or TRBV12-4; 8 bases agree with TRBD1. The CDR3 consists of 13 residues. The J segment lost 5 bases and the V segment lost 6 bases, leaving 5 bases of the junction unmatched. Written as DNA, the CDR3 is TGTGCCAGCAGAAGGACAGGGTTGGAGACCCAGTACTTC. It encodes CASRRTGLETQYF.

The V gene is TRBV6-5, the J gene TRBJ2-1, with D uncertain. Germline loops: CDR1 MNHEY, CDR2 SVGAGI. V lost 2 bases, J lost 7 bases, and 18 bases lay in between. This CDR3 is built from 16 residues. CDR3 DNA: TGTGCCAGCAGTTACCAAATGGCCCTGACTTGGAATGAGCAGTTCTTC. This translates into CASSYQMALTWNEQFF.

The chain recombines TRBV20-1 with TRBJ1-6, with 7 nucleotides matching TRBD1. Germline V gene sequence: CDR1 DFQATT, CDR2 SNEGSKA (reference sequence). J gave up 9 bases and V 6 bases, and 14 bases lay outside the gene matches. This CDR3 is built from 15 residues. The DNA of the CDR3 is TGCAGTGCAATCGTGTCGGCAGGGGGTAGTTCACCCCTCCACTTT. Its protein is CSAIVSAGGSSPLHF.

The chain couples TRBV14 to TRBJ2-4; 12 bases are a match to TRBD2. The DNA end favors TRBJ2-7, so the J call may be wrong. The CDR3 runs 16 residues. Looked up from germline, CDR1 is SGHDN and CDR2 is FVKESK. The chain's CDR3 is CASNHRLAGVRDEQYF. The CDR3 DNA follows: TGTGCCAGCAACCATCGACTAGCGGGAGTAAGGGACGAGCAGTACTTC.

The CDR3, as DNA: TGCAGCGTCGGACAGGGGTCGGGCACCGGGGAGCTGTTTTTT. This encodes CSVGQGSGTGELFF. This chain connects TRBV29-1 to TRBJ2-2, with 9 nucleotides matching TRBD1. The junction had 6 bases not matched to a gene; V was cut back by 6 bases and J by 4 bases. This CDR3 has 14 amino acids. Germline CDR1 is SQVTM and CDR2 is ANQGSEA.

There are a few counts of this clonotype. The chain carries TRBV10-3 and TRBJ2-7, with 8 bases aligning to TRBD2. The ends lost 2 bases at V and 1 base at J; junction bases unmatched: 13. There are 18 residues in the CDR3. CDR1 ENHRY and CDR2 SYGVKD come from the germline V gene. The CDR3, as DNA: TGTGCCATCAGTGAGGCGGGAAAGCTAAGCGGGAGATCCTACGAGCAGTACTTC. Its translation: CAISEAGKLSGRSYEQYF.

CDR3 in amino acids: CASRWGRDYGYTF. The CDR3 DNA sequence: TGCGCCAGCCGGTGGGGCAGGGATTATGGCTACACCTTC. This chain uses TRBV4-1 with TRBJ1-2, with D tentatively TRBD1 (5 bases). The V gene's germline CDR1 is MGHRA and CDR2 YSYEKL. V was clipped by 8 bases and J by 5 bases, with 15 bases between them. The CDR3 extends over 13 amino acids.

The chain uses TRBV7-2 and TRBJ2-1; a possible D gene is TRBD1 (6 bases). CDR1 is SGHTA and CDR2 is FQGNSA in the germline V gene. V dropped 4 bases and J dropped 9 bases, with 13 bases sitting between them. This CDR3 comprises 13 residues. The CDR3 protein is CASSSSTGFEQFF. The CDR3 region has the DNA TGTGCCAGCAGCTCTTCTACAGGGTTTGAGCAGTTCTTC.

This clonotype has more than one count but fewer than ten. CDR3 in amino acids: CASSRFRDRGNEQYF. CDR3 DNA sequence: TGTGCCAGCAGTAGATTCCGGGACAGGGGCAACGAGCAGTACTTC. The V gene is TRBV6-1, the J gene TRBJ2-7; 10 nucleotides agree with TRBD1. This CDR3 contains 15 residues. Germline CDR1 and CDR2: MNHNS and SASEGT. V trimming: 5 bases; J trimming: 5 bases; junction bases outside the gene matches: 9.

The V gene is TRBV3-1, the J gene TRBJ2-7, with 13 bases identical to TRBD2. Trimming removed 2 bases from V and 7 bases from J; junction bases left unmatched: 8. Germline-derived CDR1 and CDR2 are LGHDT and YNNKEL (reference sequence). The CDR3 is 16 residues long. CDR3 nucleotides: TGTGCCAGCAGCCAAAATCCCGGGACTAGCGGGACGGAGCAGTACTTC. It specifies CASSQNPGTSGTEQYF.

Only a few counts were recorded for this clonotype. Written as DNA, the CDR3 is TGCAGCGTTGACCTAGCGGGAGTAATGGAGACCCAGTACTTC. Protein product: CSVDLAGVMETQYF. This chain links TRBV29-1 with TRBJ2-5; 10 positions match TRBD2. The V gene end was trimmed by 3 bases and the J gene end by 5 bases; junction bases not matched to a gene: 6. The germline V gene encodes CDR1 SQVTM and CDR2 ANQGSEA. This CDR3 comprises 14 residues. Full variable domain (remainder filled in from reference TRBV29-1 and TRBJ2-5): SAVISQKPSRDICQRGTSLTIQCQVDSQVTMMFWYRQQPGQSLTLIATANQGSEATYESGFVIDKFPISRPNLTFSTLTVSNMSPEDSSIYLCSVDLAGVMETQYFGPGTRLLVL.

This clonotype was seen only once. The junction and the germline gene differ at one end; a read error may be behind it. The genes are TRBV4-2 and TRBJ2-5; the D is unclear. The DNA end is a closer match to TRBJ2-7, so the J assignment may be wrong. Germline assignment: CDR1 LGHNA and CDR2 YNFKEQ. CDR3 length equals 15 residues. Written as DNA, the CDR3 is TGTGCCAGCAACCAAGAAAGGCTAGTAAGCTACGAGCAGTACTTC. Residues: CASNQERLVSYEQYF.

Concerning this clonotype: The junction shows a germline mismatch at one end, possibly a read error. The chain couples TRBV10-3 to TRBJ2-5, with D perhaps given as TRBD1 or TRBD2 (5 bases each). Matching the DNA end better, TRBJ2-7 makes the J call doubtful. Germline lookup yields CDR1 ENHRY and CDR2 SYGVKD. This CDR3 has 14 residues. CDR3 residues: CATSGTPGVDEQYF. The CDR3 nucleotides are TGTGCCACCAGTGGGACCCCGGGCGTCGACGAGCAGTACTTC.

The DNA for the CDR3 is TGTGCCAGCAGTCCTTGGGGGGGTCGGAATGAGCAGTTCTTC. As protein: CASSPWGGRNEQFF. The chain employs TRBV27 and TRBJ2-1; TRBD2 matches at 7 bases. V trimming: 5 bases; J trimming: 7 bases; junction bases outside the gene matches: 8. Germline V gene lookup returns CDR1 MNHEY and CDR2 SMNVEV (reference sequence). The CDR3 covers 14 residues.

The chain couples TRBV6-5 to TRBJ2-1, with TRBD2 matching 7 bases. This CDR3 is built from 13 residues. Unmatched junction bases numbered 7, after V lost 6 bases and J lost 8 bases. Germline V gene data show CDR1 as MNHEY and CDR2 as SVGAGI. CDR3 coding DNA: TGTGCCAGCAGAGGGACTACGGCCGATGAGCAGTTCTTC. Its translation is CASRGTTADEQFF.

The chain recombines TRBV20-1 with TRBJ2-1; 8 nucleotides align to TRBD2. The CDR3 spans 15 residues. Germline CDR1 and CDR2: DFQATT and SNEGSKA (reference sequence). V was clipped by 6 bases and J by 3 bases; unmatched bases: 10. The CDR3 nucleotides are TGCAGTGCGAAGGGTCCCACTAGCGGCTACAATGAGCAGTTCTTC. Its protein product is CSAKGPTSGYNEQFF.

This clonotype was detected once. At one end the junction does not follow the germline gene, possibly because of a read error. This chain links TRBV7-2 with TRBJ2-4, with 7 bases matching TRBD1. Germline V gene data show CDR1 as SGHTA and CDR2 as FQGNSA. CDR3 length: 15 amino acids. This chain's CDR3 is CASSSLDRSKNIEYF. The CDR3 DNA reads TGTGCCAGCAGCTCATTGGACAGGAGCAAAAACATTGAGTACTTC.